This T cell receptor (beta chain) was recorded in a study of monozygotic twins with inflammatory bowel disease. The CDR3 totals 13 residues. In germline, CDR1 is MNHEY, CDR2 SVGEGT. TCRdb reprocessed the 5' RACE reads, keeping one entry per CDR3 protein, no DNA. This sample contains more than 350,000 distinct CDR3 sequences. This rearrangement joins TRBV6-2 or TRBV6-3 to TRBJ1-1. The source of this sequence is a human donor with ulcerative colitis or Crohn's disease, or a healthy co-twin of an affected twin (not recorded which). Sequencing was performed on blood. CDR3 region: CASSYSTALEAFF.